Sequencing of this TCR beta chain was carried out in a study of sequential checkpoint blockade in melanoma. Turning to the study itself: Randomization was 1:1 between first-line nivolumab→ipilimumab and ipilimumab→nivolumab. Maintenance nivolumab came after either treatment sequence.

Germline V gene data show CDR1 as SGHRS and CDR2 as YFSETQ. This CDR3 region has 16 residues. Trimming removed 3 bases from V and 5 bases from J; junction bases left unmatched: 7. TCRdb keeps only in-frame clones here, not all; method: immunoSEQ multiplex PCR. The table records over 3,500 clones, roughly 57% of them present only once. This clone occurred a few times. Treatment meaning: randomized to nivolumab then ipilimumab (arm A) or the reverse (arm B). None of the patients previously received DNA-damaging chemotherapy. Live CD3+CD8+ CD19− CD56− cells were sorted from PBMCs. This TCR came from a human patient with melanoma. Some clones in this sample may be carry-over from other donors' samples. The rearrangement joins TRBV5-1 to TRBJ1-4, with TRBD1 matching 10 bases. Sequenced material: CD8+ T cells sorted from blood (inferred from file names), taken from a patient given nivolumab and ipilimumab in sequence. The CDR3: CASSSTGTGANEKLFF. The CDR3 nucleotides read TGCGCCAGCAGCTCAACCGGGACAGGGGCAAATGAAAAACTGTTTTTT.